This T cell receptor beta chain was retrieved from a study of glioma-infiltrating T cells. Findings and caveats of the study: Very few CDR3 sequences were shared between tissue and blood.

The table lists this clonotype with many counts. Its matching antigen is unknown. Using RNA template, CDR3s of TCR alpha and beta were amplified with iRepertoire arm-PCR. TCRdb re-analysed the multiplex PCR reads in MiXCR, keeping a single row per CDR3 protein. The table lists about 140,000 distinct CDR3 sequences, approximately 40% of them singletons. This CDR3 has 12 amino acids. Trimming took off 7 bases at V and 2 bases at J, with 10 bases between the two ends. The V gene's germline CDR1 is DFQATT and CDR2 SNEGSKA (reference sequence). The rearrangement joins TRBV20-1 to TRBJ2-3; no firm D call. This sequence was found in a human donor with low-grade glioma or glioblastoma, undergoing nonglioma brain surgery, or in good health (not recorded which). The sequencing sample was made of glioma tissue, nonneoplastic brain tissue, or PBMCs (not recorded which). The CDR3 DNA sequence: TGCAGTGGGGTTAGCTACACAGATACGCAGTATTTT. It yields the protein CSGVSYTDTQYF.